Each of the 14 T cell receptor beta chains below was sequenced from the same sample in a study of regulatory T cells in long-lasting Graves disease. Arm-PCR with iRepertoire HTBI primers amplified the CDR3 regions for these TCR beta libraries. Each CDR3 protein gets one entry after TCRdb re-called the multiplex PCR reads with MiXCR. The data show 350,000 to 450,000 distinct CDR3 sequences, more than 20% seen once. Regarding time point: persistent/refractory GD, antithyroid drugs over 5 years with positive TRAb. Making the TCR library involved RNA that had been extracted from PBMCs. This sample comprised peripheral blood mononuclear cells (PBMCs), obtained when the disease was refractory, from a patient treated with antithyroid drugs. These receptors all stem from a female donor with Graves disease.

This clonotype was seen only a few times. The rearrangement links TRBV5-6 to TRBJ1-1; the D is unclear. Germline CDR1 SGHDT, CDR2 YYEEEE. The CDR3 runs to 15 residues. Deletions cut 1 base from V and 0 bases from J, with 10 bases between. The CDR3 DNA follows: TGTGCCAGCAGCTTGCCGGGCACGGTGAACACTGAAGCTTTCTTT. Translation gives CASSLPGTVNTEAFF.

The table lists this clonotype with many counts. The V and J genes are TRBV6-1 and TRBJ1-1; maybe TRBD1 (6 bases). The CDR3 loop spans 16 amino acids. V was clipped by 4 bases and J by 0 bases, with 15 bases between them. Per germline, CDR1 MNHNS and CDR2 SASEGT. In DNA form, the CDR3 reads TGTGCCAGCAGTGGCGCCGGGACAATCATGAACACTGAAGCTTTCTTT. Protein: CASSGAGTIMNTEAFF.

This clonotype was seen many times. The V call is TRBV28, the J call TRBJ2-7, with D possibly matching TRBD2 (6 bases). The CDR3 consists of 15 residues. V was cut by 2 bases and J by 4 bases, with 15 bases left in between. Germline CDR1 and CDR2: MDHEN and SYDVKM. The CDR3 here is CASSLPGDRTYEQYF. CDR3 coding DNA: TGTGCCAGCAGTTTACCGGGGGATCGGACGTACGAGCAGTACTTC.

The chain recombines TRBV6-1 with TRBJ1-1; TRBD1 is a possible D gene (5 bases). Germline lookup yields CDR1 MNHNS and CDR2 SASEGT. This CDR3 has 14 amino acids. V lost 4 bases and J lost 8, with 17 bases in between. CDR3: CASSGAGTSTEAFF. The CDR3 bases are TGTGCCAGCAGTGGGGCCGGGACCTCGACGGAAGCTTTCTTT.

This clonotype was counted ten times or more. CDR3 DNA: TGTGCCAGCAGCTTGCGCAGCTCCGGGGTGAACACTGAAGCTTTCTTT. Protein product: CASSLRSSGVNTEAFF. The chain employs TRBV11-1 and TRBJ1-1; D is unclear. CDR3 length: 16 residues. The V end lost 3 bases, the J end lost 0 bases, and 14 bases lay between the germline ends. The V gene's germline CDR1 is SGHAT and CDR2 FQDESV (reference sequence).

This clonotype was seen many times. The V and J genes are TRBV6-2 or TRBV6-3 and TRBJ1-5; 10 bases agree with TRBD1. CDR3 length: 15 amino acids. Per the germline V gene, CDR1 is MNHEY and CDR2 is SVGEGT. V gave up 8 bases and J gave up 4 bases; unmatched junction bases: 8. In DNA form, the CDR3 reads TGTGCCAGCGGCCCTCCGGGACAGGGGAATCAGCCCCAGCATTTT. Its translation is CASGPPGQGNQPQHF.

In its sample, this clonotype was seen a few times. V gene TRBV20-1 combines with J gene TRBJ2-7; the D gene is possibly TRBD2 (6 bases). Trimming took off 4 bases at V and 2 bases at J, with 12 bases between the two ends. CDR1 is DFQATT, CDR2 SNEGSKA, per germline (reference sequence). The CDR3 has 13 residues. This CDR3 reads CSATSGPTYEQYF. Here the CDR3 DNA reads TGCAGTGCTACCAGCGGGCCGACCTACGAGCAGTACTTC.

This clonotype came up a few times. This sequence joins TRBV24-1 and TRBJ2-7; D possibly corresponds to TRBD2 (5 bases). This CDR3 is 14 amino acids long. The germline V gene has CDR1 KGHDR and CDR2 SFDVKD. The V gene lost 2 bases and the J gene lost 0 bases, with 7 bases spanning the gap. The CDR3 is CATSDSRGSYEQYF. DNA of the CDR3: TGTGCCACCAGTGATTCACGGGGCTCCTACGAGCAGTACTTC.

The chain employs TRBV6-5 and TRBJ2-7; 10 bases match TRBD1. Germline CDR1 and CDR2: MNHEY and SVGAGI. The CDR3 totals 15 residues. V shed 0 bases, J shed 4 bases, and the junction held 3 bases outside the gene matches. The CDR3 bases are TGTGCCAGCAGTTACTCGTGGGACAGGGGTTACGAGCAGTACTTC. It encodes CASSYSWDRGYEQYF.

The chain combines TRBV27 with TRBJ1-1; D unresolved. Germline CDR1 reads MNHEY; CDR2 reads SMNVEV (reference sequence). V lost 4 bases and J 4 bases, leaving 22 bases between the germline ends. This CDR3 has 17 residues. The chain's CDR3 is CASSSTPPRNLFTEAFF. The CDR3 nucleotides read TGTGCCAGCAGTTCCACCCCCCCCAGGAATCTTTTCACTGAAGCTTTCTTT.

The V call is TRBV7-9, the J call TRBJ2-2; 10 bases line up with TRBD2. The V segment lost 2 bases and the J segment 5 bases; nucleotides outside the gene matches: 8. Germline CDR1 reads SEHNR; CDR2 reads FQNEAQ (reference sequence). CDR3 length equals 17 residues. The CDR3 loop is CASSLRSSGSGTGELFF. The CDR3 nucleotides read TGTGCCAGCAGCTTAAGGTCTAGCGGGAGTGGTACCGGGGAGCTGTTTTTT. The variable domain in full, completed from reference TRBV7-9 and TRBJ2-2, reads DTGVSQNPRHKITKRGQNVTFRCDPISEHNRLYWYRQTLGQGPEFLTYFQNEAQLEKSRLLSDRFSAERPKGSFSTLEIQRTEQGDSAMYLCASSLRSSGSGTGELFFGEGSRLTVL.

This clonotype has a handful of counts. The chain links TRBV30 to TRBJ2-2, with a tentative D call TRBD2 (5 bases). CDR1 and CDR2 (germline): GTSNPN, SVGIG (reference sequence). The CDR3 runs to 13 residues. Trimming pared 4 bases from V and 3 bases from J, leaving 9 bases between. Here the CDR3 DNA reads TGTGCCTGGATCGACTACGACACCGGGGAGCTGTTTTTT. Amino acid sequence: CAWIDYDTGELFF.

This clonotype has just a few counts. The chain carries TRBV3-1 and TRBJ1-2, with 11 positions matching TRBD1. Germline values: CDR1 LGHDT, CDR2 YNNKEL (reference sequence). The V gene end was trimmed by 2 bases and the J gene end by 3 bases; junction bases not matched to a gene: 5. This CDR3 contains 16 residues. The CDR3 nucleotides read TGTGCCAGCAGCCAACTAGGGACAGGGGGAGACTATGGCTACACCTTC. It is translated as CASSQLGTGGDYGYTF.

The sample holds a few counts of this clonotype. CDR3 sequence: CASSSQGAGGYTF. Written as DNA, the CDR3 is TGTGCCAGCAGTTCTCAGGGGGCAGGAGGCTACACCTTC. The chain combines TRBV6-2 or TRBV6-3 with TRBJ1-2, with 8 bases matching TRBD1. Trimming cost V 4 bases and J 8 bases; bases outside gene matches: 6. The CDR3 loop spans 13 amino acids. Germline loops: CDR1 MNHEY, CDR2 SVGEGT.